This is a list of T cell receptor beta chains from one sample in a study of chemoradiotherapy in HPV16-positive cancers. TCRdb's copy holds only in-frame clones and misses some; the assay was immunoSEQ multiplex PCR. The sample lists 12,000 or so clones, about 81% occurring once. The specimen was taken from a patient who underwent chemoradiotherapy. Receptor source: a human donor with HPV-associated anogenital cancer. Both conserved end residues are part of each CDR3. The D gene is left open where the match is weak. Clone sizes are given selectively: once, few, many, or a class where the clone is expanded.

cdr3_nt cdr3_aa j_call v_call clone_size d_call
TGTGCCAGCAGTCCTGCGGGATTAGCTAATGAAAAACTGTTTTTT CASSPAGLANEKLFF TRBJ1-4 TRBV28 once .
TGTGCCAGCAGCTTGAGGAGGGCCGCGAACACCGGGGAGCTGTTTTTT CASSLRRAANTGELFF TRBJ2-2 TRBV11-3 . .
TGCGCCAGCAGCTTGTACGCACTCCTCTCCTACAATGAGCAGTTCTTC CASSLYALLSYNEQFF TRBJ2-1 TRBV5-1 . .
TGTGCCAGCCAGGTCGGCGGGAGTGGGTCCGGGGAGCTGTTTTTT CASQVGGSGSGELFF TRBJ2-2 TRBV7-2 . TRBD2
TGTGCCAGCTCACCATCCGCATCTGGAAACACCATATATTTT CASSPSASGNTIYF TRBJ1-3 TRBV18 . .
TGTGCCAGTAATCCGGGACAAAGCTCCTACAATGAGCAGTTCTTC CASNPGQSSYNEQFF TRBJ2-1 TRBV19 . .
TGTGCCAGCAGTGACACAGGGGGCACAGATACGCAGTATTTT CASSDTGGTDTQYF TRBJ2-3 TRBV6-4 few TRBD1
TGTGCCAGCAGCTTAGTGGGAGAGCAGTACTTC CASSLVGEQYF TRBJ2-7 TRBV2 . .
TGTGCCAGCAGCTTGGAAGCGGGAGGGCCAGATACGCAGTATTTT CASSLEAGGPDTQYF TRBJ2-3 TRBV5-4 . TRBD2
TGTGCCAGTAGTGTCCGGGGCGGGGAGCTGTTTTTT CASSVRGGELFF TRBJ2-2 TRBV19 few .
TGTGCCAGCAGCCTCCAAGGGATCCGGGCGGCAGATACGCAGTATTTT CASSLQGIRAADTQYF TRBJ2-3 TRBV5-5 once .
TGCGCCAGCAGCCAAGTTGGGACAGGGACTGGGGCCAACGTCCTGACTTTC CASSQVGTGTGANVLTF TRBJ2-6 TRBV4-3 . TRBD1
TGTGCCAGCAGCTTAGAGAAGGGGTCCTACGAGCAGTACTTC CASSLEKGSYEQYF TRBJ2-7 TRBV7-2 once .
TGTGCCAGCAATACAGCGGGGGCAACTAATGAAAAACTGTTTTTT CASNTAGATNEKLFF TRBJ1-4 TRBV5-6 . .
TGTGCCAGTAGTCTGACCGTCCATAGCACAGATACGCAGTATTTT CASSLTVHSTDTQYF TRBJ2-3 TRBV19 . .
TGTGCCAGCAGTGAACAGTCGGGAGGGGGGGATGAGCAGTTCTTC CASSEQSGGGDEQFF TRBJ2-1 TRBV6-1 . TRBD2
TGCAGCGCTCCGGGGGGCGCGAGGGAGACCCAGTACTTC CSAPGGARETQYF TRBJ2-5 TRBV29-1 . .
TGTGCCAGCAGCGTCCGGACAGGGGGGGTCTACGAGCAGTACTTC CASSVRTGGVYEQYF TRBJ2-7 TRBV9 . TRBD1
TGTGCCAGTCGGTCACTTAACTATGGCTACACCTTC CASRSLNYGYTF TRBJ1-2 TRBV27 . .
TGTGCCAGCAGTTTTACAGGGCGTGGTGGCTACACCTTC CASSFTGRGGYTF TRBJ1-2 TRBV28 . .
TGTGCCAGCAGCCCCCAGGGAGGGGTGAACACTGAAGCTTTCTTT CASSPQGGVNTEAFF TRBJ1-1 TRBV7-3 few .
TGCGCCAGCAGCTTGGCCTTATCACAGGGGTCTGGGGCCAACGTCCTGACTTTC CASSLALSQGSGANVLTF TRBJ2-6 TRBV5-1 . TRBD1
TGTGCCAGCCTCGCACCAACTAATGAAAAACTGTTTTTT CASLAPTNEKLFF TRBJ1-4 TRBV28 . .
TGTGCCAGCAGTGAAGAAGTAGCGGGGTCCTACGAGCAGTACTTC CASSEEVAGSYEQYF TRBJ2-7 TRBV6-1 . TRBD2
TGTGCCAGCAGTCTTAGTAGGCTGAACACTGAAGCTTTCTTT CASSLSRLNTEAFF TRBJ1-1 TRBV7-8 few .
TGTGCCAGCAGCCGTGGACACTCGGACACTGAAGCTTTCTTT CASSRGHSDTEAFF TRBJ1-1 TRBV5-8 . .
TGCGCCAGCAGCCTCCGGGACAGGGTATTGGGGGCCAACGTCCTGACTTTC CASSLRDRVLGANVLTF TRBJ2-6 TRBV5-1 few TRBD1
TGTGCCCAAGACGGGTCGGCCTCTGGAAACACCATATATTTT CAQDGSASGNTIYF TRBJ1-3 TRBV30 . .
TGTGCCAGTCGCCCTGACGGCTTCTCTGGAAACACCATATATTTT CASRPDGFSGNTIYF TRBJ1-3 TRBV6-1 once .
TGTGCCAGTAGTATCGTCCTAGCGGGAGGCTACGAGCAGTACTTC CASSIVLAGGYEQYF TRBJ2-7 TRBV19 . TRBD2
TGTGCCTGGAGCCCAATAGTGACAGAAGCTTTCTTT CAWSPIVTEAFF TRBJ1-1 TRBV30 . .
TGTGCCAGCCACCGGAGACAGAATAACTATGGCTACACCTTC CASHRRQNNYGYTF TRBJ1-2 TRBV2 . .
TGTGCCAGCAGCACTTTCTCTGGGGCCAACGTCCTGACTTTC CASSTFSGANVLTF TRBJ2-6 TRBV28 . .
TGCGCCAGCAGCCAAGATGGAATGACAGGGGATACTGAAGCTTTCTTT CASSQDGMTGDTEAFF TRBJ1-1 TRBV4-3 large TRBD1
TGTGCCAGCAGTTTGGGTGTCAGAAGCACTGAAGCTTTCTTT CASSLGVRSTEAFF TRBJ1-1 TRBV28 . .
TGTGCCATCAAAACCGGGGACTACAATGAGCAGTTCTTC CAIKTGDYNEQFF TRBJ2-1 TRBV10-3 . .
TGTGCCAGCAGTTACTCCCGATTGGGATCCTACGAGCAGTACTTC CASSYSRLGSYEQYF TRBJ2-7 TRBV6-5 . .
TGCGCCAGCAGCTTGGCTTCCGGCCGGACAGGGGTTTACACTGAAGCTTTCTTT CASSLASGRTGVYTEAFF TRBJ1-1 TRBV5-1 . TRBD1
TGTGCCAGCAGCCCTCGGGCAGATAGCATAAACACCATATATTTT CASSPRADSINTIYF TRBJ1-3 TRBV5-5 few .
TGTGCCAGCAGTCCACCGGGACTTAACACCGGGGAGCTGTTTTTT CASSPPGLNTGELFF TRBJ2-2 TRBV6-5 . .
TGTGCCAGCAGTTACTCGAGAGGGGACATCGCTTTCTTT CASSYSRGDIAFF TRBJ1-1 TRBV6-6 . .
TGTGCCAGCAGCCCTAGGCGGGACAGGGGGACAACTAATGAAAAACTGTTTTTT CASSPRRDRGTTNEKLFF TRBJ1-4 TRBV7-2 . TRBD1
TGTGCCAGCAGTTATTCTTGGGAACCGGGGACCGGGGAGCTGTTTTTT CASSYSWEPGTGELFF TRBJ2-2 TRBV6-5 . .
TGTGCTAGTGGTTCCCCGGGAGCGGGAGGTCTGTTCTTC CASGSPGAGGLFF TRBJ2-1 TRBV12-5 . TRBD2